These 32 T cell receptor beta chains came from one sample sequenced in a study of human T cells and chemical hapten exposure. MiXCR, applied by TCRdb to the RACE reads, yields one record per CDR3 protein. The sample shows hundreds of thousands of distinct CDR3 sequences, around 6% of them seen only once. Time point specified: patch test 2, 6 weeks after DPC sensitization. Treatment: therapeutic diphenylcyclopropenone sensitization with weekly scalp DPC. Here the sequenced sample was whole blood, taken in connection with sensitization to the hapten diphenylcyclopropenone (DPC). The source of these receptors is a woman between 18 and 29 years old with alopecia areata. Some clones in this sample may be carry-over from other donors' samples.

In its sample, this clonotype was seen a few times. The V call is TRBV4-3, the J call TRBJ2-3; possible D gene TRBD1, 6 bases. CDR1 is LGHNA, CDR2 YSLEER, per germline. V dropped 1 base and J dropped 1 base, with 15 bases sitting between them. There are 17 residues in the CDR3. The CDR3 sequence is CASSQAYRVLGTDTQYF. The CDR3 DNA reads TGCGCCAGCAGCCAAGCCTACAGGGTCTTAGGCACAGATACGCAGTATTTT.

Only a few counts were recorded for this clonotype. The rearrangement joins TRBV20-1 to TRBJ2-1; the D is unclear. Germline-derived CDR1 and CDR2 are DFQATT and SNEGSKA (reference sequence). This CDR3 has 14 residues. The germline V and J ends were trimmed by 6 bases and 0 bases, with 12 bases remaining between them. The CDR3 loop reads CSAVRGGSYNEQFF. The CDR3 DNA reads as TGCAGTGCGGTGAGAGGTGGCTCCTACAATGAGCAGTTCTTC.

This clonotype was seen a few times. The chain is built from TRBV19 and TRBJ2-5; D not certain. The CDR3 length is 13 residues. Trimming removed 4 bases from V and 2 bases from J, with 8 bases in between. Germline CDR1 reads LNHDA; CDR2 reads SQIVND (reference sequence). In DNA, the CDR3 is TGTGCCAGTAGTAGGGCAGGACAAGAGACCCAGTACTTC. It encodes CASSRAGQETQYF.

This chain links TRBV28 with TRBJ2-5; maybe TRBD1 (6 bases). Germline V gene sequence: CDR1 MDHEN, CDR2 SYDVKM. CDR3 length: 14 residues. The V end was cut by 8 bases, the J end by 1 base, with 14 bases between. CDR3 DNA sequence: TGTGCCAGCTCCTCTTGGACAGCCCAAGAGACCCAGTACTTC. This sequence encodes CASSSWTAQETQYF.

This sequence joins TRBV3-1 and TRBJ2-1, with TRBD2 matching 7 bases. The germline V gene has CDR1 LGHDT and CDR2 YNNKEL (reference sequence). This CDR3 spans 15 amino acids. Trimming took 4 bases from V and 8 from J; bases not matched to a gene: 11. Here the CDR3 reads CASSREGRASDEQFF. CDR3 DNA sequence: TGTGCCAGCAGCCGGGAGGGACGGGCTAGCGATGAGCAGTTCTTC.

This clonotype was observed many times. This chain connects TRBV10-3 to TRBJ1-2; D is undetermined. CDR3 length: 11 residues. V was trimmed by 6 bases and J by 7 bases, leaving 9 bases between them. Germline V gives CDR1 ENHRY, CDR2 SYGVKD. CDR3: CAIRLDIGYTF. CDR3 DNA sequence: TGTGCCATCAGACTCGACATTGGCTACACCTTC.

The chain uses TRBV7-9 and TRBJ2-5; D might be TRBD2 (6 bases). V gave up 4 bases and J gave up 1 base, with 16 bases separating them. This CDR3 region has 16 residues. Germline V CDR1 and CDR2: SEHNR, FQNEAQ (reference sequence). CDR3 nucleotides: TGTGCCAGCAGCTCCTCCAGGGCGGGACGCCAAGAGACCCAGTACTTC. As protein: CASSSSRAGRQETQYF.

V usage is TRBV5-1 and J usage is TRBJ2-7; the D gene is possibly TRBD1 (6 bases). Germline loops: CDR1 SGHRS, CDR2 YFSETQ. With 4 bases removed from V and 2 bases from J, the gap between germline ends came to 13 bases. The length of the CDR3 is 14 residues. The CDR3 DNA follows: TGCGCCAGCAGCACCGGACAGTCCACCTACGAGCAGTACTTC. This translates into CASSTGQSTYEQYF.

This clonotype was counted between two and nine times. The rearrangement joins TRBV14 to TRBJ2-1, with a tentative D call TRBD2 (5 bases). This CDR3 has 12 residues. Trimming took 3 bases from V and 8 from J, leaving 8 bases between them. Germline V gives CDR1 SGHDN, CDR2 FVKESK. The CDR3 protein is CASSQIGDEQFF. CDR3 sequence (DNA): TGTGCCAGCAGCCAGATCGGGGATGAGCAGTTCTTC. Filled out from reference TRBV14 and TRBJ2-1, the complete variable domain reads EAGVTQFPSHSVIEKGQTVTLRCDPISGHDNLYWYRRVMGKEIKFLLHFVKESKQDESGMPNNRFLAERTGGTYSTLKVQPAELEDSGVYFCASSQIGDEQFFGPGTRLTVL.

This clonotype was recorded many times. The chain recombines TRBV20-1 with TRBJ1-4; 8 bases line up with TRBD1. V lost 0 bases and J lost 7; bases outside the gene matches: 7. The CDR3 runs to 15 residues. Looked up from germline, CDR1 is DFQATT and CDR2 is SNEGSKA (reference sequence). The CDR3 here is CSARENTGGREKLFF. DNA of the CDR3: TGCAGTGCTAGAGAGAATACAGGGGGACGTGAAAAACTGTTTTTT.

This clonotype was seen ten or more times. This chain uses TRBV12-3 or TRBV12-4 with TRBJ2-3; 8 nucleotides match TRBD2. The CDR3 length is 16 residues. After removal of 3 bases from V and 4 bases from J, the junction contained 9 bases not matched to a gene. The CDR3 is CASSLVSGRGSDTQYF. The DNA for the CDR3 is TGTGCCAGCAGTTTGGTCAGCGGGAGAGGCTCAGATACGCAGTATTTT.

This clonotype was recorded at least ten times. The rearrangement joins TRBV7-2 to TRBJ2-1; D gene ambiguous. The V gene's germline CDR1 is SGHTA and CDR2 FQGNSA. The CDR3 length is 14 residues. V was cut by 9 bases and J by 0 bases, with 12 bases left in between. CDR3 in DNA: TGTGCCAGTGGCAGGTCATTCTCCTACAATGAGCAGTTCTTC. It encodes CASGRSFSYNEQFF.

This sequence joins TRBV20-1 and TRBJ2-7, with 9 bases matching TRBD2. J gave up 2 bases and V 6 bases, and 20 bases lay outside the gene matches. This CDR3 comprises 18 residues. The germline CDR1 and CDR2 sequences are DFQATT and SNEGSKA (reference sequence). CDR3 coding DNA: TGCAGTGCCGACACGACGATGGTAGCGGGGGCCATTACCTACGAGCAGTACTTC. Its translation: CSADTTMVAGAITYEQYF.

This clonotype was detected ten times or more. As DNA, the CDR3 is TGTGCCAGCAGCTTAGCGGGAGGTCAGGTCGGAGACAGGGGTCTCTACACCTTC. Its translation is CASSLAGGQVGDRGLYTF. The V call is TRBV7-2, the J call TRBJ1-2, with 8 bases identical to TRBD1. With 0 bases clipped from V and 10 bases from J, the junction kept 19 bases outside the gene matches. There are 18 residues in the CDR3. CDR1 SGHTA and CDR2 FQGNSA come from the germline V gene.

This clonotype was observed a few times. The chain joins TRBV15 to TRBJ2-2, with 7 bases fitting TRBD1. V was clipped by 8 bases and J by 0 bases; unmatched bases: 6. Looked up from germline, CDR1 is LNHNV and CDR2 is YYDKDF (reference sequence). The CDR3 totals 15 residues. DNA for the CDR3: TGTGCCACCGCGACAGGGAACGCGAACACCGGGGAGCTGTTTTTT. It specifies CATATGNANTGELFF.

This clonotype was seen a handful of times. The chain couples TRBV6-2 or TRBV6-3 to TRBJ2-3; either TRBD1 or TRBD2 may fit D (6 bases each). The germline gives CDR1 MNHEY, CDR2 SVGEGT. CDR3 length equals 14 residues. The V and J ends lost 7 bases and 3 bases respectively, with 14 bases between them. The CDR3 spells CASTPGARTDTQYF. The CDR3 DNA reads as TGTGCCAGCACCCCGGGGGCCAGGACAGATACGCAGTATTTT.

The chain combines TRBV5-5 with TRBJ1-3, with D possibly matching TRBD1 (6 bases). Germline V gene sequence: CDR1 SGHKS, CDR2 YYEKEE (reference sequence). The CDR3 loop spans 17 amino acids. V shed 0 bases and J shed 0 bases, with 13 bases lying between them. Here the CDR3 DNA reads TGTGCCAGCAGCTTGGATACCCGGGACACCTCTGGAAACACCATATATTTT. Encoded protein: CASSLDTRDTSGNTIYF.

This clonotype turned up a few times. The chain couples TRBV6-5 to TRBJ1-1; D gene ambiguous. The CDR3 has 15 amino acids. Trimming took 4 bases from V and 6 from J, leaving 18 bases between them. The germline V gene encodes CDR1 MNHEY and CDR2 SVGAGI. CDR3 DNA sequence: TGTGCCAGCAGTTCCCTACTGTTTAATGGGGCTGAAGCTTTCTTT. It encodes CASSSLLFNGAEAFF.

Many counts were recorded for this clonotype. The rearrangement links TRBV28 to TRBJ1-1; D ambiguous. The V end lost 4 bases, the J end lost 7 bases, and 19 bases lay between the germline ends. Looked up from germline, CDR1 is MDHEN and CDR2 is SYDVKM. The CDR3 contains 15 residues. CDR3 sequence: CASSSNPWGGLEAFF. CDR3 nucleotides: TGTGCCAGCAGTTCCAACCCCTGGGGAGGCCTTGAAGCTTTCTTT.

This clonotype was observed at least ten times. V and J are TRBV29-1 and TRBJ1-1; TRBD1 matches at 7 bases. The germline gives CDR1 SQVTM, CDR2 ANQGSEA. V lost 3 bases to trimming and J lost 5 bases; unmatched junction nucleotides: 9. The CDR3 covers 14 residues. The CDR3 loop reads CSVDNQGEGTEAFF. In DNA, the CDR3 is TGCAGCGTTGATAATCAGGGGGAAGGGACTGAAGCTTTCTTT. Full variable domain (rest looked up from reference TRBV29-1 and TRBJ1-1): SAVISQKPSRDICQRGTSLTIQCQVDSQVTMMFWYRQQPGQSLTLIATANQGSEATYESGFVIDKFPISRPNLTFSTLTVSNMSPEDSSIYLCSVDNQGEGTEAFFGQGTRLTVV.

This clonotype was counted only a few times. The chain combines TRBV5-1 with TRBJ2-3, with TRBD1 matching over 9 bases. The CDR3 contains 15 residues. V gave up 7 bases and J gave up 6 bases; unmatched junction bases: 12. CDR1 and CDR2 from the germline V gene are SGHRS and YFSETQ. CDR3 amino acids: CASGFTGGSWDTQYF. As DNA, the CDR3 is TGCGCCAGCGGATTCACAGGGGGCAGCTGGGATACGCAGTATTTT.

This clonotype was counted ten times or more. This rearrangement joins TRBV11-1 to TRBJ2-7, with D possibly matching TRBD1 (5 bases). Germline CDR1 reads SGHAT; CDR2 reads FQDESV (reference sequence). V was trimmed by 6 bases and J by 1 base, leaving 13 bases between them. This CDR3 comprises 14 residues. The CDR3 sequence is CASREEAGSYEQYF. In DNA, the CDR3 is TGTGCCAGCAGGGAAGAGGCAGGGTCCTACGAGCAGTACTTC.

By share, this clonotype counts as medium-sized. The CDR3 DNA sequence: TGTGCCAGCAGCCACCGGGACAGGGGGGCTGGGGCCAACGTCCTGACTTTC. Amino acid sequence: CASSHRDRGAGANVLTF. V gene TRBV7-9 combines with J gene TRBJ2-6; 11 nucleotides align to TRBD1. With 5 bases clipped from V and 2 bases from J, the junction kept 5 bases outside the gene matches. Per germline, CDR1 SEHNR and CDR2 FQNEAQ (reference sequence). The CDR3 contains 17 residues.

The CDR3 reads CATSRDGGGVDEQYF. CDR3 DNA sequence: TGTGCCACCAGCAGAGATGGAGGAGGGGTAGACGAGCAGTACTTC. The gene calls are TRBV15 and TRBJ2-7; D perhaps matches TRBD2 (6 bases). The V end lost 0 bases, the J end lost 5 bases, and 14 bases lay between the germline ends. Germline V gene data show CDR1 as LNHNV and CDR2 as YYDKDF (reference sequence). The CDR3 sequence is 15 residues long. Complete variable domain (other parts from reference TRBV15 and TRBJ2-7): DAMVIQNPRYQVTQFGKPVTLSCSQTLNHNVMYWYQQKSSQAPKLLFHYYDKDFNNEADTPDNFQSRRPNTSFCFLDIRSPGLGDTAMYLCATSRDGGGVDEQYFGPGTRLTVT.

The chain links TRBV29-1 to TRBJ1-3; D not resolved. V dropped 4 bases and J dropped 4 bases, with 8 bases sitting between them. The CDR3 has 12 residues. Germline loops: CDR1 SQVTM, CDR2 ANQGSEA. The CDR3 bases are TGCAGCGTTGCCGACGGGGGAAACACCATATATTTT. Amino acids: CSVADGGNTIYF.

This clonotype was recorded many times. The chain has TRBV28 and TRBJ1-4, with D perhaps matching TRBD1 (6 bases). V lost 7 bases, J lost 7 bases, and 16 bases lay in between. Germline CDR1 MDHEN, CDR2 SYDVKM. The CDR3 is 14 residues long. The CDR3, as DNA: TGTGCCAGCACCCTCCTAGGGGGAGGTGAAAAACTGTTTTTT. Amino acids: CASTLLGGGEKLFF.

This clonotype was counted at least ten times. The J gene is TRBJ2-3, the V gene TRBV7-2, with TRBD2 matching over 9 bases. This CDR3 spans 14 amino acids. J was trimmed by 6 bases and V by 7 bases; bases with no gene match: 8. Per the germline V gene, CDR1 is SGHTA and CDR2 is FQGNSA. The CDR3 DNA reads as TGTGCCAGCACTCGTAGCGGGGGATCGGATACGCAGTATTTT. It codes for CASTRSGGSDTQYF.

The chain combines TRBV18 with TRBJ2-6, with 7 bases lining up with TRBD1. Germline trimming cut 6 bases from V and 0 bases from J; bases unmatched to any gene: 20. CDR1 KGHSH and CDR2 LQKENI come from the germline V gene. The CDR3 has 21 amino acids. The CDR3 loop is CASSQVYRTGLPLSGANVLTF. The CDR3 DNA follows: TGTGCCAGCTCCCAGGTTTATCGGACAGGCTTACCTCTCTCTGGGGCCAACGTCCTGACTTTC. Variable domain in full (rest from reference TRBV18 and TRBJ2-6): NAGVMQNPRHLVRRRGQEARLRCSPMKGHSHVYWYRQLPEEGLKFMVYLQKENIIDESGMPKERFSAEFPKEGPSILRIQQVVRGDSAAYFCASSQVYRTGLPLSGANVLTFGAGSRLTVL.

This clonotype showed up many times. Germline and junction disagree at one end, which may indicate a read error. The J gene is TRBJ2-7, the V gene TRBV7-2, with a tentative D call TRBD2 (7 bases). CDR1 is SGHTA and CDR2 is FQGNSA in the germline V gene. The CDR3 consists of 14 residues. Here the CDR3 reads CASSLAGGPYEQYF. The CDR3 nucleotides are TGCGCCAGCAGCTTGGCCGGGGGGCCCTACGAGCAGTACTTC.

This rearrangement joins TRBV28 to TRBJ2-3; no reliable D call. Germline CDR1 MDHEN, CDR2 SYDVKM. The CDR3 extends over 16 amino acids. Trimming took 5 bases from V and 0 from J, leaving 15 bases between them. CDR3 sequence reads: CASSPNPWVSTDTQYF. Here the CDR3 DNA reads TGTGCCAGCAGTCCCAACCCCTGGGTGAGCACAGATACGCAGTATTTT.

This clonotype was recorded at least ten times. This chain joins TRBV7-2 and TRBJ1-5; the D is unclear. The V end lost 1 base, the J end lost 1 base, and 14 bases lay between the germline ends. CDR1 SGHTA and CDR2 FQGNSA come from the germline V gene. The CDR3 sequence is 17 residues long. CDR3 nucleotide sequence: TGTGCCAGCAGCTTAGATGGGAGGGTTAGGAGCAATCAGCCCCAGCATTTT. Translated: CASSLDGRVRSNQPQHF. Looking up the rest from reference TRBV7-2 and TRBJ1-5 gives the full variable domain: GAGVSQSPSNKVTEKGKDVELRCDPISGHTALYWYRQSLGQGLEFLIYFQGNSAPDKSGLPSDRFSAERTGGSVSTLTIQRTQQEDSAVYLCASSLDGRVRSNQPQHFGDGTRLSIL.

This clonotype was picked up many times. This sequence joins TRBV20-1 and TRBJ1-1; D gene uncertain. This CDR3 region has 17 residues. CDR1 is DFQATT, CDR2 SNEGSKA, per germline (reference sequence). V dropped 0 bases and J dropped 0 bases, with 17 bases sitting between them. The DNA for the CDR3 is TGCAGTGCTAGAGACGCCGGGAGGGCATCCATGAACACTGAAGCTTTCTTT. Amino acid sequence: CSARDAGRASMNTEAFF.